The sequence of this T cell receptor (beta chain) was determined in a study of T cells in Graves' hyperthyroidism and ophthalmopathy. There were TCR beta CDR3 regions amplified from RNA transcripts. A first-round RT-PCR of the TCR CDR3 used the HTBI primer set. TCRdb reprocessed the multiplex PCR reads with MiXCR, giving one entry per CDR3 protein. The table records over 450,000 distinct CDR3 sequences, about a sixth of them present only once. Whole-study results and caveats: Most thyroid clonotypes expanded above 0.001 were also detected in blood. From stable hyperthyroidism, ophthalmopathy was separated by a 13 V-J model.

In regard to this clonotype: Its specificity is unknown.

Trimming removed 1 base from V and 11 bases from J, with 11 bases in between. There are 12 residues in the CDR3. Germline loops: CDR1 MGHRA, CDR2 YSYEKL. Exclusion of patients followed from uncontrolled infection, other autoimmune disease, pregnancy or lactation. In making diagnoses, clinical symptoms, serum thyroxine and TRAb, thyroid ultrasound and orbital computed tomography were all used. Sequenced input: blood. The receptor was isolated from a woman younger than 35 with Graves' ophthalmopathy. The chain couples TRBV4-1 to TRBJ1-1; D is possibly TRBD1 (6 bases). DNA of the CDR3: TGCGCCAGCAGCCAAGCAGGGGCTGGGGCTTTCTTT. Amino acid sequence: CASSQAGAGAFF.